This TCR beta chain was captured in a study of T cell responses to AZD1222 COVID-19 vaccine. Produced via immunoSEQ multiplex PCR; TCRdb's table is partial and in-frame only. The sample holds under 150,000 clones, about 90% seen once. Germline V gives CDR1 ENHRY, CDR2 SYGVKD. Trimming removed 0 bases at V and 7 bases at J, with 9 bases between. This CDR3 spans 13 amino acids. Material: peripheral blood, obtained on day 0 of AZD1222 vaccination. The source is an adult in good health. The V call is TRBV10-3, the J call TRBJ1-2; unclear D gene. The CDR3 loop reads CAISESAGGGYTF. The CDR3 bases are TGTGCCATCAGTGAGTCGGCGGGCGGTGGCTACACCTTC.